The 29 T cell receptor beta chains below come from one sample, sequenced in a study of blood T cell repertoires in COVID-19. TCRdb's copy holds only in-frame clones and misses some; the assay was immunoSEQ multiplex PCR. Of under 300,000 clones in the sample, around 90% were seen once. The sequenced sample consisted of PBMCs or T cells enriched from blood (not recorded which). These TCRs come from a woman aged 45-60 years who had recovered from COVID-19.

A single count supports this clone. The chain links TRBV7-2 to TRBJ2-2; TRBD2 aligns across 7 bases. CDR3 length: 18 residues. Trimming cost V 4 bases and J 5 bases; bases outside gene matches: 16. CDR1 SGHTA and CDR2 FQGNSA come from the germline V gene. The CDR3 region has the DNA TGTGCCAGCAGCTCGGCGGCCGGGGGAGGGAGGTGGACCGGGGAGCTGTTTTTT. Residues: CASSSAAGGGRWTGELFF.

The chain recombines TRBV6-5 with TRBJ1-5; D is perhaps TRBD1 (6 bases). Trimming left V 4 bases short and J 5 bases short, with 12 bases between. Per the germline V gene, CDR1 is MNHEY and CDR2 is SVGAGI. CDR3 size: 14 residues. CDR3 loop: CASSSGGGHQPQHF. The CDR3 DNA follows: TGTGCCAGCAGTTCGGGCGGGGGGCATCAGCCCCAGCATTTT.

The rearrangement uses TRBV19 and TRBJ1-1; D is perhaps TRBD1 (6 bases). V was clipped by 5 bases and J by 2 bases, with 15 bases between them. The CDR3 is made up of 15 amino acids. Germline V gene lookup returns CDR1 LNHDA and CDR2 SQIVND (reference sequence). The DNA for the CDR3 is TGTGCCAGTAGTGTGACCCGACAGGCAAACACTGAAGCTTTCTTT. This codes for CASSVTRQANTEAFF.

The chain employs TRBV14 and TRBJ2-7; 10 nucleotides match TRBD2. Trimming cost V 3 bases and J 0 bases; bases outside gene matches: 8. CDR1 is SGHDN and CDR2 is FVKESK in the germline V gene. This CDR3 comprises 17 residues. The CDR3 spells CASSQASGSDSSYEQYF. The CDR3 DNA follows: TGTGCCAGCAGCCAGGCTAGCGGGAGCGACAGCTCCTACGAGCAGTACTTC.

This clone occurred once. This chain joins TRBV27 and TRBJ2-1, with D perhaps matching TRBD2 (6 bases). CDR1 and CDR2 (germline): MNHEY, SMNVEV (reference sequence). The ends were cut back, 2 bases at V and 6 bases at J, with 17 bases in the middle. The length of the CDR3 is 16 residues. The chain's CDR3 is CASSLTGRGFGNEQFF. The CDR3 DNA sequence: TGTGCCAGCAGTTTAACGGGGCGGGGCTTTGGCAATGAGCAGTTCTTC.

V gene TRBV7-2 combines with J gene TRBJ2-7; 10 nucleotides align to TRBD1. Germline-derived CDR1 and CDR2 are SGHTA and FQGNSA. The ends lost 5 bases at V and 4 bases at J; junction bases unmatched: 8. CDR3 length equals 15 residues. The CDR3 DNA is TGTGCCAGCAGCGCCAGGGACAGGGGTCATTACGAGCAGTACTTC. Its translation is CASSARDRGHYEQYF. Complete variable domain (other parts from reference TRBV7-2 and TRBJ2-7): GAGVSQSPSNKVTEKGKDVELRCDPISGHTALYWYRQSLGQGLEFLIYFQGNSAPDKSGLPSDRFSAERTGGSVSTLTIQRTQQEDSAVYLCASSARDRGHYEQYFGPGTRLTVT.

The gene calls are TRBV29-1 and TRBJ1-2; 10 bases match TRBD1. The CDR3 extends over 13 amino acids. Germline V lookup: CDR1 SQVTM, CDR2 ANQGSEA. V lost 6 bases to trimming and J lost 7 bases; unmatched junction nucleotides: 8. In DNA form, the CDR3 reads TGCAGCGTGGGAGGGACAGGGGCGTTTGGCTACACCTTC. It codes for CSVGGTGAFGYTF.

This chain's CDR3 is CASRKSGNSYNEQFF. The CDR3, as DNA: TGTGCCAGTCGGAAGAGCGGAAACTCCTACAATGAGCAGTTCTTC. The genes are TRBV6-5 and TRBJ2-1; TRBD2 might be the D (5 bases). Deletions cut 9 bases from V and 0 bases from J, with 15 bases between. The germline V gene encodes CDR1 MNHEY and CDR2 SVGAGI. This CDR3 has 15 residues.

V gene TRBV19 combines with J gene TRBJ1-1; the D is unclear. CDR1 and CDR2 from the germline V gene are LNHDA and SQIVND (reference sequence). The V gene lost 5 bases and the J gene lost 1 base, with 8 bases spanning the gap. This CDR3 comprises 13 residues. CDR3 DNA: TGTGCCAGTAGTTCCGCGGGGAACACTGAAGCTTTCTTT. Its protein is CASSSAGNTEAFF.

The chain uses TRBV2 and TRBJ2-3; TRBD2 agrees at 7 bases. The CDR3 has 13 residues. The V and J ends lost 5 bases and 4 bases, in that order; junction bases with no gene match: 3. Germline assignment: CDR1 SNHLY and CDR2 FYNNEI. In nucleotides, the CDR3 is TGTGCCAGCAGTTCGGGGGGATCAGATACGCAGTATTTT. Protein sequence: CASSSGGSDTQYF.

The V call is TRBV19, the J call TRBJ2-4; 8 nucleotides agree with TRBD1. The V segment lost 8 bases and the J segment 2 bases; nucleotides outside the gene matches: 17. This CDR3 has 18 amino acids. Germline V lookup: CDR1 LNHDA, CDR2 SQIVND (reference sequence). CDR3 loop: CASAAEDRGLRTKNIQYF. The CDR3 DNA reads as TGTGCCAGTGCAGCAGAAGACAGGGGACTTCGGACCAAAAACATTCAGTACTTC.

This chain joins TRBV9 and TRBJ2-1; D call uncertain. This CDR3 has 13 amino acids. Per germline, CDR1 SGDLS and CDR2 YYNGEE. The V and J ends lost 0 bases and 4 bases respectively, with 5 bases between them. The CDR3 DNA is TGTGCCAGCAGCGTAGGAGTATACAATGAGCAGTTCTTC. Protein sequence: CASSVGVYNEQFF.

This rearrangement joins TRBV7-9 to TRBJ2-7, with D perhaps TRBD1 (6 bases). Trimming stripped 4 bases from V and 3 bases from J, with 13 bases between. CDR3 length: 14 residues. Germline V lookup: CDR1 SEHNR, CDR2 FQNEAQ (reference sequence). The CDR3 bases are TGTGCCAGCAGCTCCTTGACAGGTTACTACGAGCAGTACTTC. It translates to CASSSLTGYYEQYF. The entire variable domain, with the rest obtained from reference TRBV7-9 and TRBJ2-7, is as follows: DTGVSQNPRHKITKRGQNVTFRCDPISEHNRLYWYRQTLGQGPEFLTYFQNEAQLEKSRLLSDRFSAERPKGSFSTLEIQRTEQGDSAMYLCASSSLTGYYEQYFGPGTRLTVT.

The gene calls are TRBV10-3 and TRBJ2-7, with 8 bases fitting TRBD2. This CDR3 has 14 residues. V dropped 5 bases and J dropped 3; count of bases not matched to a gene: 6. Germline V lookup: CDR1 ENHRY, CDR2 SYGVKD. CDR3 region: CAISPLAVLYEQYF. The CDR3 nucleotides are TGTGCCATCAGTCCACTAGCGGTGCTCTACGAGCAGTACTTC.

The V gene is TRBV5-6, the J gene TRBJ1-4, with 9 bases aligning to TRBD1. With V trimmed by 4 bases and J by 7 bases, 8 bases remained unmatched. The V gene's germline CDR1 is SGHDT and CDR2 YYEEEE. The CDR3 extends over 15 amino acids. As DNA, the CDR3 is TGTGCCAGCAGCGATACCGGGACAGGGTTTGAAAAACTGTTTTTT. It specifies CASSDTGTGFEKLFF.

The V call is TRBV18, the J call TRBJ1-2; D gene ambiguous. With 2 bases removed from V and 0 bases from J, the gap between germline ends came to 10 bases. CDR1 KGHSH and CDR2 LQKENI come from the germline V gene. CDR3 size: 15 residues. The CDR3 here is CASSPVGKANYGYTF. The CDR3 DNA is TGTGCCAGCTCACCAGTTGGCAAAGCTAACTATGGCTACACCTTC.

V is TRBV7-9 and J is TRBJ2-6, with 13 bases aligning to TRBD2. V was pared by 1 base and J by 3 bases, with 3 bases of the junction left unmatched. This CDR3 is built from 18 residues. Per germline, CDR1 SEHNR and CDR2 FQNEAQ (reference sequence). The CDR3 spells CASSLGGTSGIGANVLTF. The CDR3 region has the DNA TGTGCCAGCAGCTTAGGAGGGACTAGCGGGATTGGGGCCAACGTCCTGACTTTC.

The genes are TRBV4-2 and TRBJ1-3, with 7 bases identical to TRBD1. V was clipped by 2 bases and J by 4 bases; unmatched bases: 8. The CDR3 consists of 16 residues. Germline CDR1 reads LGHNA; CDR2 reads YNFKEQ. The CDR3 sequence is CASSQQRGGLGNTIYF. The CDR3 DNA follows: TGTGCCAGCAGCCAACAGAGAGGGGGCCTAGGAAACACCATATATTTT.

The chain carries TRBV10-3 and TRBJ1-1; the match to TRBD1 covers 7 bases. This CDR3 is 16 amino acids long. In germline, CDR1 is ENHRY, CDR2 SYGVKD. Trimming cost V 3 bases and J 0 bases; bases outside gene matches: 7. The CDR3 sequence is CAISEDRTGLNTEAFF. The CDR3 DNA follows: TGTGCCATCAGTGAAGACAGGACAGGACTGAACACTGAAGCTTTCTTT.

V usage is TRBV2 and J usage is TRBJ1-2, with a possible D match to TRBD1 (5 bases). Germline V lookup: CDR1 SNHLY, CDR2 FYNNEI. CDR3 size: 13 residues. V lost 4 bases to trimming and J lost 4 bases, with 10 bases between them. DNA of the CDR3: TGTGCCAGCAGTGGGACAAGCTCCTATGGCTACACCTTC. It codes for CASSGTSSYGYTF.

The J gene is TRBJ1-1, the V gene TRBV6-5; possibly TRBD1 for D (5 bases). CDR1 and CDR2 (germline): MNHEY, SVGAGI. The CDR3 extends over 15 amino acids. Deletions cut 4 bases from V and 0 bases from J, with 12 bases between. The chain's CDR3 is CASSSQQVMNTEAFF. As DNA, the CDR3 is TGTGCCAGCAGTTCGCAACAGGTTATGAACACTGAAGCTTTCTTT.

This clone has just a few counts. The chain is built from TRBV7-9 and TRBJ1-3; possible D gene TRBD1, 5 bases. V was trimmed by 2 bases and J by 0 bases, leaving 14 bases between them. This CDR3 spans 17 amino acids. Germline V CDR1 and CDR2: SEHNR, FQNEAQ (reference sequence). The CDR3 reads CASSLSKFGGSGNTIYF. CDR3 coding DNA: TGTGCCAGCAGCTTATCTAAATTCGGGGGCTCTGGAAACACCATATATTTT.

The rearrangement joins TRBV7-9 to TRBJ2-1; TRBD2 agrees at 13 bases. Trimming at V came to 5 bases and at J to 3 bases, leaving 10 bases not matched to a gene. CDR3 length equals 18 residues. CDR1 is SEHNR, CDR2 FQNEAQ, per germline (reference sequence). The CDR3 reads CASSQRGLAGRGYNEQFF. In DNA form, the CDR3 reads TGTGCCAGCAGCCAGAGGGGACTAGCGGGACGGGGCTACAATGAGCAGTTCTTC.

The count of this clone is one. The V and J genes are TRBV30 and TRBJ2-5, with 7 nucleotides matching TRBD2. Germline loops: CDR1 GTSNPN, CDR2 SVGIG (reference sequence). CDR3 length: 13 residues. The V segment lost 2 bases and the J segment 5 bases; nucleotides outside the gene matches: 5. Here the CDR3 reads CAWSRGLVETQYF. CDR3 in DNA: TGTGCCTGGAGTCGCGGACTAGTTGAGACCCAGTACTTC.

The rearrangement links TRBV7-8 to TRBJ1-5; D uncertain. V was trimmed by 3 bases and J by 6 bases, leaving 9 bases between them. The CDR3 is 13 residues long. Germline V gene sequence: CDR1 SGHVS, CDR2 FQNEAQ. CDR3 residues: CASSFSGSQPQHF. CDR3 DNA: TGTGCCAGCAGCTTTTCAGGATCTCAGCCCCAGCATTTT.

In this sample, this clone turned up a few times. The chain couples TRBV12-5 to TRBJ1-1; 9 bases map to TRBD1. Looked up from germline, CDR1 is LGHNT and CDR2 is FRNRAP. The ends lost 7 bases at V and 7 bases at J; junction bases unmatched: 10. This CDR3 is 14 amino acids long. CDR3 DNA sequence: TGTGCTAGTGCCCTAGGGGGACAGGGCTTTGAAGCTTTCTTT. This gives the protein CASALGGQGFEAFF.

CDR3 nucleotides: TGTGCCAGCAGTTTTAGCGGGGCGGGCACAGATACGCAGTATTTT. Translating gives CASSFSGAGTDTQYF. This chain links TRBV2 with TRBJ2-3; 8 nucleotides agree with TRBD2. V gave up 5 bases and J gave up 1 base; unmatched junction bases: 5. Germline loops: CDR1 SNHLY, CDR2 FYNNEI. The CDR3 runs to 15 residues.

J is TRBJ2-2 and V is TRBV11-2; D ambiguous. The CDR3 totals 17 residues. Germline V gene sequence: CDR1 SGHAT, CDR2 FQNNGV. V was trimmed by 3 bases and J by 0 bases, leaving 14 bases between them. CDR3 DNA: TGTGCCAGCAGCTTGGCAGCGAGCCGCGCGAACACCGGGGAGCTGTTTTTT. Its translation: CASSLAASRANTGELFF. Full variable domain (rest looked up from reference TRBV11-2 and TRBJ2-2): EAGVAQSPRYKIIEKRQSVAFWCNPISGHATLYWYQQILGQGPKLLIQFQNNGVVDDSQLPKDRFSAERLKGVDSTLKIQPAKLEDSAVYLCASSLAASRANTGELFFGEGSRLTVL.

The chain recombines TRBV11-3 with TRBJ2-2, with D uncertain. The CDR3 covers 14 residues. The V gene lost 4 bases and the J gene lost 0 bases, with 6 bases spanning the gap. Germline V CDR1 and CDR2: SGHNT, YENEEA. The CDR3 loop is CASSSAANTGELFF. The CDR3 DNA is TGTGCCAGCAGCTCCGCGGCGAACACCGGGGAGCTGTTTTTT.